These 22 T cell receptor beta chains were sequenced from one sample in a study of OX40 agonist ivuxolimab in advanced cancers. TCRdb's copy holds only in-frame clones and misses some; the assay was immunoSEQ multiplex PCR. The table shows about 27,000 clones, with 65% to 80% occurring only once. The sequenced sample was CD4+ or CD8+ T cells sorted from blood, obtained in a trial of the OX40 agonist ivuxolimab. The source of these receptors is an adult with an advanced solid tumor such as melanoma, head and neck, liver or kidney cancer.

The rearrangement uses TRBV2 and TRBJ1-2, with D hard to call. V lost 1 base and J lost 1, with 10 bases in between. Looked up from germline, CDR1 is SNHLY and CDR2 is FYNNEI. The CDR3 consists of 15 residues. The CDR3 spells CASSEEVGSNYGYTF. Here the CDR3 DNA reads TGTGCCAGCAGTGAAGAGGTGGGAAGTAACTATGGCTACACCTTC.

There are a few counts of this clone. Just one base apart from a much larger clone, this may be a read error. This chain connects TRBV14 to TRBJ2-2; the D call may be TRBD1 or TRBD2 (7 bases each). The V end was cut by 3 bases, the J end by 6 bases, with 14 bases between. The CDR3 has 15 amino acids. Per germline, CDR1 SGHDN and CDR2 FVKESK. The CDR3 DNA follows: TGTGCCAGCAGCCAGACAGGGAGGGGGGCCGGGGAGCTGTTTTTT. Translation: CASSQTGRGAGELFF.

The gene calls are TRBV27 and TRBJ2-1; D unresolved. The germline CDR1 and CDR2 sequences are MNHEY and SMNVEV (reference sequence). Trimming shortened V by 5 bases and J by 4 bases, and 18 bases separated the two germline ends. This CDR3 is 16 amino acids long. The CDR3 sequence is CASSPFTGAAYNEQFF. Here the CDR3 DNA reads TGTGCCAGCAGTCCCTTTACGGGCGCTGCATACAATGAGCAGTTCTTC.

This chain uses TRBV9 with TRBJ1-4; D gene ambiguous. Trimming pared 1 base from V and 12 bases from J, leaving 10 bases between. This CDR3 is 12 amino acids long. The germline V gene encodes CDR1 SGDLS and CDR2 YYNGEE. CDR3 loop: CASSVRSGELFF. Written as DNA, the CDR3 is TGTGCCAGCAGCGTAAGGTCCGGGGAACTGTTTTTT.

This clone was observed a few times. This chain links TRBV20-1 with TRBJ1-1, with unresolved D. The ends were cut back, 4 bases at V and 5 bases at J, with 8 bases in the middle. The CDR3 contains 11 residues. Looked up from germline, CDR1 is DFQATT and CDR2 is SNEGSKA (reference sequence). CDR3 DNA: TGCAGTGCTACTTGGGGTACTGAAGCTTTCTTT. Translated, it gives CSATWGTEAFF.

V is TRBV6-1 and J is TRBJ2-5, with 9 nucleotides matching TRBD1. Trimming at V came to 6 bases and at J to 1 base, leaving 6 bases not matched to a gene. Looked up from germline, CDR1 is MNHNS and CDR2 is SASEGT. The CDR3 runs to 15 residues. The CDR3 DNA reads TGTGCCAGCAGCGCCAAGACAGGGGGCCAAGAGACCCAGTACTTC. It specifies CASSAKTGGQETQYF.

This sequence joins TRBV2 and TRBJ1-1; D uncertain. The CDR3 runs 13 residues. V dropped 11 bases and J dropped 0 bases, with 13 bases sitting between them. The germline gives CDR1 SNHLY, CDR2 FYNNEI. CDR3 residues: CASGYGLNTEAFF. The CDR3 DNA is TGTGCCTCAGGATACGGATTGAACACTGAAGCTTTCTTT.

The gene calls are TRBV19 and TRBJ2-7; D remains unclear. Trimming removed 2 bases from V and 3 bases from J, with 11 bases in between. This CDR3 comprises 14 residues. The germline gives CDR1 LNHDA, CDR2 SQIVND (reference sequence). The CDR3 sequence is CASSIRQPNYEQYF. The CDR3 DNA sequence: TGTGCCAGTAGTATAAGGCAGCCAAACTACGAGCAGTACTTC.

The chain carries TRBV6-1 and TRBJ1-5; maybe TRBD1 (5 bases). The germline gives CDR1 MNHNS, CDR2 SASEGT. The germline V and J ends were trimmed by 7 bases and 0 bases, with 13 bases remaining between them. This CDR3 is built from 15 residues. The CDR3 is CASIGRGTSNQPQHF. The CDR3 DNA reads TGTGCCAGCATTGGACGAGGGACTAGCAATCAGCCCCAGCATTTT.

The chain employs TRBV15 and TRBJ1-1; no clear D gene. Trimming cost V 0 bases and J 1 base, with 9 bases left between them. This CDR3 has 15 residues. Germline CDR1 is LNHNV and CDR2 is YYDKDF (reference sequence). CDR3 nucleotide sequence: TGTGCCACCAGCAGAGATCTGAGCGAGAACACTGAAGCTTTCTTT. As protein: CATSRDLSENTEAFF.

CDR3 amino acids: CSVESSGYTGELFF. CDR3 coding DNA: TGCAGCGTTGAAAGTAGCGGGTACACCGGGGAGCTGTTTTTT. This rearrangement joins TRBV29-1 to TRBJ2-2, with 7 bases matching TRBD2. Germline V CDR1 and CDR2: SQVTM, ANQGSEA. Trimming took 2 bases from V and 3 from J; bases not matched to a gene: 3. This CDR3 is built from 14 residues.

This clone is medium-sized in the sample. This chain uses TRBV7-9 with TRBJ1-1; 9 bases match TRBD1. The germline V gene has CDR1 SEHNR and CDR2 FQNEAQ (reference sequence). V was pared by 6 bases and J by 3 bases, with 5 bases of the junction left unmatched. This CDR3 is 14 amino acids long. The CDR3 is CASSPTGGHTEAFF. CDR3 nucleotide sequence: TGTGCCAGCAGTCCCACAGGGGGCCACACTGAAGCTTTCTTT.

The J gene is TRBJ2-2, the V gene TRBV7-9, with TRBD1 as a possible D gene (6 bases). The CDR3 loop spans 17 amino acids. Trimming cost V 4 bases and J 0 bases, with 15 bases left between them. Germline V gives CDR1 SEHNR, CDR2 FQNEAQ (reference sequence). CDR3 protein: CASSSNRDNANTGELFF. CDR3 sequence (DNA): TGTGCCAGCAGCTCCAACCGGGACAACGCGAACACCGGGGAGCTGTTTTTT.

In DNA form, the CDR3 reads TGTGCCAGCAGCAGCTTAGCGGGGTACTACAATGAGCAGTTCTTC. Its protein is CASSSLAGYYNEQFF. The chain uses TRBV7-3 and TRBJ2-1, with 8 bases fitting TRBD2. Germline V gene data show CDR1 as SGHTA and CDR2 as FQGTGA. The CDR3 has 15 amino acids. J lost 3 bases, V lost 5 bases, and 6 bases had no gene match.

The chain employs TRBV25-1 and TRBJ2-7; D is ambiguous. V gave up 6 bases and J gave up 0 bases, with 3 bases separating them. The CDR3 runs to 11 residues. The germline V gene encodes CDR1 MGHDK and CDR2 SYGVNS. CDR3 sequence reads: CASSISYEQYF. For the CDR3, the DNA is TGTGCCAGCAGCATCTCCTACGAGCAGTACTTC.

The chain joins TRBV29-1 to TRBJ2-5; TRBD1 matches at 9 bases. Germline trimming cut 6 bases from V and 5 bases from J; bases unmatched to any gene: 4. Germline CDR1 reads SQVTM; CDR2 reads ANQGSEA. This CDR3 has 12 residues. Written as DNA, the CDR3 is TGCAGCGTCAGGACAGGGGACGAGACCCAGTACTTC. This gives the protein CSVRTGDETQYF.

This clone turned up a few times. This chain uses TRBV21-1 with TRBJ1-2; TRBD1, the table's D call, was not compared with the DNA. TRBV21-1 is a pseudogene segment. The CDR3 contains 11 residues. The CDR3 here is CASSSRDSATF. The CDR3, as DNA: TGTGCCAGCAGCAGCCGGGACAGTGCGACCTTC.

V is TRBV29-1 and J is TRBJ2-4; the D gene is possibly TRBD2 (5 bases). CDR1 SQVTM and CDR2 ANQGSEA come from the germline V gene. This CDR3 contains 16 residues. V was pared by 1 base and J by 0 bases, with 13 bases between. The CDR3 spells CSVEVWETVAKNIQYF. The CDR3 DNA sequence: TGCAGCGTTGAAGTTTGGGAGACGGTAGCCAAAAACATTCAGTACTTC.

The rearrangement uses TRBV6-5 and TRBJ1-1, with no clear D. V lost 2 bases to trimming and J lost 3 bases, with 7 bases between them. The CDR3 is made up of 13 amino acids. Germline lookup yields CDR1 MNHEY and CDR2 SVGAGI. CDR3 sequence (DNA): TGTGCCAGCAGTTACCAGGAACACACTGAAGCTTTCTTT. Encoded protein: CASSYQEHTEAFF.

This rearrangement joins TRBV28 to TRBJ2-3; 8 positions agree with TRBD1. CDR1 is MDHEN, CDR2 SYDVKM, per germline. V lost 2 bases, J lost 3 bases, and 7 bases stayed unmatched. The CDR3 length is 16 residues. The CDR3 loop is CASSLEQGAGTDTQYF. DNA for the CDR3: TGTGCCAGCAGTTTAGAGCAGGGGGCTGGGACAGATACGCAGTATTTT.

This clone was detected a few times. The genes are TRBV29-1 and TRBJ2-2; TRBD1 agrees at 8 bases. Germline assignment: CDR1 SQVTM and CDR2 ANQGSEA. Trimming removed 1 base from V and 6 bases from J; junction bases left unmatched: 7. The CDR3 has 15 residues. CDR3 residues: CSVEGADRAAGELFF. The CDR3 bases are TGCAGCGTTGAAGGAGCGGACAGGGCGGCCGGGGAGCTGTTTTTT.

The count of this clone is one. V gene TRBV4-1 combines with J gene TRBJ1-2, with D possibly matching TRBD1 (6 bases). CDR1 is MGHRA, CDR2 YSYEKL, per germline. This CDR3 is built from 14 residues. The germline V and J ends were trimmed by 1 base and 6 bases, with 12 bases remaining between them. CDR3: CASSQVSGQDGYTF. The CDR3 nucleotides read TGCGCCAGCAGCCAAGTTTCGGGACAAGATGGCTACACCTTC.